The sample holds a few counts of the clone carrying this TCR beta chain. CD45RO/CCR7/CD25/CD127/CD95/CD27 staining was used to isolate CD4+ naive, central memory, regulatory and stem cell-like memory cells by sorting. Since all of the isolated RNA was reverse transcribed, expressed TCRB transcripts were what got sequenced. Data came from immunoSEQ multiplex PCR; TCRdb stores just in-frame clones and leaves some out. Seen here are roughly 150,000 clones, approximately 8.4% observed once, and the top ten hold under 2.5%. Germline-derived CDR1 and CDR2 are SGHAT and FQNNGV. The CDR3 extends over 15 amino acids. The V and J ends lost 0 bases and 1 base respectively, with 6 bases between them. These data belong to a study of beta chain features in type 1 diabetes.

V gene TRBV11-2 combines with J gene TRBJ2-2; possibly TRBD2 for D (6 bases). This receptor was obtained from a young woman in good health. Specimen: central memory CD4+ T cells from blood. CDR3 in amino acids: CASSLDGGNTGELFF. The CDR3 bases are TGTGCCAGCAGCTTAGACGGGGGGAACACCGGGGAGCTGTTTTTT.